This TCR beta chain was retrieved from a study of CD8+ T cells in alopecia areata. At the level of the study: By percentage of affected scalp area, the severity of treated patients was scored. Study-wide points: Association of baseline CD8+ expansion with response is uncertain owing to one nonresponder. In scalp, tofacitinib significantly decreased clonality and expanded CD8+ clones among the top 100.

Indicated treatment: oral pan-JAK inhibitor, 5-10 mg twice daily. Collection of lesional scalp punch biopsies and peripheral blood was performed in alopecia areata patients. Reverse transcription of extracted RNA yielded cDNA, which provided the sequencing template. This table comes from immunoSEQ multiplex PCR, and its TCRdb copy is limited to in-frame clones, with some not included. The data contain 170,000 or so clones, 58% of them seen just once; the ten biggest clones take up about 12%. A few counts support this clone. Its antigen is unidentified. The sequencing used CD8+ T cells sorted from blood, collected at week 24, from a patient treated with tofacitinib. This receptor was taken from a human donor with alopecia areata.

CDR3 amino acids: CASTGQGEEKLFF. The CDR3 DNA is TGTGCCAGCACCGGACAGGGGGAAGAAAAACTGTTTTTT. The V and J genes are TRBV25-1 and TRBJ1-4, with TRBD1 matching 10 bases. Per the germline V gene, CDR1 is MGHDK and CDR2 is SYGVNS. V shed 7 bases, J shed 8 bases, and the junction held 4 bases outside the gene matches. This CDR3 comprises 13 residues.